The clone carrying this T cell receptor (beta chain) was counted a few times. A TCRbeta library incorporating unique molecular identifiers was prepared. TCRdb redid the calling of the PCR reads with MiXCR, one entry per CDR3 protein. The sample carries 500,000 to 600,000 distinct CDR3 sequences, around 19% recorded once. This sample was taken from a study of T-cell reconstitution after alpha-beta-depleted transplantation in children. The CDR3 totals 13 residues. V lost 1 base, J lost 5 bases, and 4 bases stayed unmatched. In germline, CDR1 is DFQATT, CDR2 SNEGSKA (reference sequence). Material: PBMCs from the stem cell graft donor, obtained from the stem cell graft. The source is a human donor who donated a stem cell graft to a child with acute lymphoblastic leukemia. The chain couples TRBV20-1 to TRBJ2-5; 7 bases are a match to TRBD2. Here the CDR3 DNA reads TGCAGTGCTAGAGGGGGAGGGGTTGAGACCCAGTACTTC. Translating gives CSARGGGVETQYF.